The clone carrying this TCR beta chain appeared a few times. Its antigen remains unidentified. Germline CDR1 reads SEHNR; CDR2 reads FQNEAQ (reference sequence). The V gene lost 5 bases and the J gene lost 2 bases, with 11 bases spanning the gap. The length of the CDR3 is 14 residues. This specimen belongs to a study of lymphopenia after photon versus proton radiotherapy. Study observations and caveats: Photon-treated patients lost naive T cells and TCR diversity; proton-treated stayed stable. In patients who died, overall survival fell as post-nadir TCR diversity dropped more. Better survival with proton therapy was suggested as possible, not demonstrated. After the lymphocyte nadir, photon-treated repertoires showed oligoclonal expansion, especially of CD8+ Temra cells.

The data were produced by immunoSEQ multiplex PCR, yet TCRdb's version contains in-frame clones alone and is incomplete. In the table there are tens of thousands of clones, over 75% of which are singletons. The genes are TRBV7-9 and TRBJ2-3; tentative D call: TRBD1 (6 bases). The source material was peripheral blood, sampled from a patient treated with photon-based radiotherapy. The TCR sequence derives from a man in his forties with gastric cancer. This CDR3 reads CASSSSGATDTQYF. Here the CDR3 DNA reads TGTGCCAGCAGCAGCTCAGGGGCCACAGATACGCAGTATTTT.